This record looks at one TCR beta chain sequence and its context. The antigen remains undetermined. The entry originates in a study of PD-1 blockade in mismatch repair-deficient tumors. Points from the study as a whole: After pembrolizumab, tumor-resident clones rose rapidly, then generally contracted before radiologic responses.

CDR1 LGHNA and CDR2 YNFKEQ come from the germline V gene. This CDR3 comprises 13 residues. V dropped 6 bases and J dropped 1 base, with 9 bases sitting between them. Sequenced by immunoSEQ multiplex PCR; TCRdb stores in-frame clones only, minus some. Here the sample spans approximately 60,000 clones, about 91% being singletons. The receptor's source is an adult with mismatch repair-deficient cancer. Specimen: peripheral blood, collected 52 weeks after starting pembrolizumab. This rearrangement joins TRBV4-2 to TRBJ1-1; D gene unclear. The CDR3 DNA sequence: TGTGCCAGCAGTTTTGATGGGAACACTGAAGCTTTCTTT. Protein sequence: CASSFDGNTEAFF.